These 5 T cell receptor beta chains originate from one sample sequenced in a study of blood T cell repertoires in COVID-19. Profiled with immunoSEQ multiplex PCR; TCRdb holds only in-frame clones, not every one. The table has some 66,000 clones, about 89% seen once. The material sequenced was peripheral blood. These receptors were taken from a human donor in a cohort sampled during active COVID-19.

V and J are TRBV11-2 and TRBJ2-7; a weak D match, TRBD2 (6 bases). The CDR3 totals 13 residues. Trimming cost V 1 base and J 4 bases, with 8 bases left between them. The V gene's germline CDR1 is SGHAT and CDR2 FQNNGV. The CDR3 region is CASSLAGVYEQYF. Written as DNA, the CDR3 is TGTGCCAGCAGCTTAGCGGGGGTATACGAGCAGTACTTC.

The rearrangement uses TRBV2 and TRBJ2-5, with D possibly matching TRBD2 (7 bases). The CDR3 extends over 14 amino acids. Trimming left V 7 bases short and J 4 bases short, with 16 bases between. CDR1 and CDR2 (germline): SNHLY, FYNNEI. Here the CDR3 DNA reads TGTGCCAGCACCCAGAGGGGGGGTCGAGAGACCCAGTACTTC. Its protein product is CASTQRGGRETQYF.

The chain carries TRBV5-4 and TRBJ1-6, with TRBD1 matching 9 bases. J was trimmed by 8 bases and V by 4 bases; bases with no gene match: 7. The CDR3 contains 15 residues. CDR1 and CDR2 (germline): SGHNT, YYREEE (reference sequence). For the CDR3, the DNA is TGTGCCAGCAGCCCACCGGACAGGGGCGATTCACCCCTCCACTTT. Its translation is CASSPPDRGDSPLHF.

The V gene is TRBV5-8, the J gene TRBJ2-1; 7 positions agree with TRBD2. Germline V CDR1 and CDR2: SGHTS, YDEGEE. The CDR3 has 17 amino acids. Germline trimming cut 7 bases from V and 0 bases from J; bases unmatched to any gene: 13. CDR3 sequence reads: CASAVSSGLSSYNEQFF. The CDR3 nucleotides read TGTGCCAGCGCTGTCTCTAGCGGATTGAGCTCCTACAATGAGCAGTTCTTC.

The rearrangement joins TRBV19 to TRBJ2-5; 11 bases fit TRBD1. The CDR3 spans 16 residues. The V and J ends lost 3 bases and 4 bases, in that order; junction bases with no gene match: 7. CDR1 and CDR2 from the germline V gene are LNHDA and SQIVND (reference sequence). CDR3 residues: CASSMDSGQGVETQYF. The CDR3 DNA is TGTGCCAGTAGTATGGATTCGGGACAGGGGGTAGAGACCCAGTACTTC.